The T cell receptor beta chain described here comes from a study of cytomegalovirus exposure and HLA in healthy donors. The PCR had 60 Vbeta and 13 Jbeta primers. Libraries were prepared by immunoSEQ multiplex PCR; TCRdb keeps only in-frame clonotypes and omits some of them. The sample yields about 89,000 clones, about 85% seen once. About this clone: Antigen specificity is unknown.

Study results and limitations: Earlier analysis yielded a pattern in which most TCR beta V segments were productive about 90% or about 30% of the time.

The J segment lost 8 bases and the V segment lost 10 bases, leaving 15 bases of the junction unmatched. The CDR3 spans 14 residues. Looked up from germline, CDR1 is SEHNR and CDR2 is FQNEAQ (reference sequence). The clonotype originates from a female donor in good health and CMV-seropositive. The V gene is TRBV7-9, the J gene TRBJ1-2; the match to TRBD1 covers 8 bases. Source material: PBMCs. CDR3 bases: TGTGCCAACTTCCAGCTTATCAGGGGGCCCGGCTACACCTTC. This encodes CANFQLIRGPGYTF. The complete variable domain, with remaining parts taken from reference TRBV7-9 and TRBJ1-2, reads DTGVSQNPRHKITKRGQNVTFRCDPISEHNRLYWYRQTLGQGPEFLTYFQNEAQLEKSRLLSDRFSAERPKGSFSTLEIQRTEQGDSAMYLCANFQLIRGPGYTFGSGTRLTVV.